This T cell receptor beta chain is from a study of cytomegalovirus exposure and HLA in healthy donors. Overall study findings and caveats: The likely explanation for a cluster of highly shared sequence variants was sequencing artifact.

This clone came up a few times. Its specificity is not known. The CDR3 has 11 amino acids. In germline, CDR1 is MNHEY, CDR2 SVGAGI. V lost 8 bases, J lost 10 bases, and 14 bases lay in between. The study ran its PCR with 60 Vbeta and 13 Jbeta primers. This table comes from immunoSEQ multiplex PCR, and its TCRdb copy is limited to in-frame clones, with some not included. The table has about 130,000 clones, just under 80% seen once; the top ten hold approximately 1.7%. The chain employs TRBV6-5 and TRBJ1-1; D might be TRBD1 (5 bases). The sample comprised PBMCs. This TCR was sampled from a woman aged 40 to 55 in good health and CMV-seronegative. CDR3: CASQGAFRAFF. Here the CDR3 DNA reads TGTGCCAGCCAGGGCGCCTTTCGAGCTTTCTTT.